The source of this T cell receptor beta chain is a study of shared clonotypes between healthy human individuals. Germline V gene lookup returns CDR1 SGDLS and CDR2 YYNGEE. J was trimmed by 3 bases and V by 7 bases; bases with no gene match: 1. The CDR3 is made up of 14 amino acids. The authors ran the assay at deep level. DNA at about 200 ng, tens of thousands of T cell genomes, went into sorted-subset replicate PCRs. Clones were read by immunoSEQ multiplex PCR, and TCRdb kept only the in-frame ones, dropping some. The data contain around 100,000 clones, 55% to 80% of them seen just once; the ten biggest clones take up around 24%.

The sequenced sample consisted of memory CD8+ T cells sorted from blood. The subset denotes: CD45RO+ cells pooled with CCR7-negative TemRA cells. J is TRBJ2-3 and V is TRBV9, with 14 bases fitting TRBD2. The source is a woman aged 30 to 39 in good health. The CDR3 DNA reads TGTGCCAGCGGACTAGCGGGAGGTACAGATACGCAGTATTTT. Translated: CASGLAGGTDTQYF.